Many counts were recorded for the clone carrying this TCR beta chain. This record comes from a study of regulatory T cells in long-lasting Graves disease. Germline values: CDR1 MDHEN, CDR2 SYDVKM. The CDR3 has 16 amino acids. Deletions cut 4 bases from V and 4 bases from J, with 17 bases between. Time point reported: persistent/refractory GD, antithyroid drugs over 5 years with positive TRAb. PBMC RNA served as the TCR library source. American Thyroid Association guidelines defined Graves' disease diagnosis. CDR3-region Arm-PCR and iRepertoire HTBI primers produced the TCR beta libraries. TCRdb redid the calling of the multiplex PCR reads with MiXCR, one entry per CDR3 protein. Of 400,000 to 500,000 distinct CDR3 sequences in the sample, 20% to 25% were seen once.

This receptor was obtained from a female donor with Graves disease. The sample here was peripheral blood mononuclear cells (PBMCs), taken when the disease was refractory, from a patient treated with antithyroid drugs. The gene calls are TRBV28 and TRBJ1-5, with D perhaps TRBD1 (6 bases). This chain's CDR3 is CASSSGGHIENQPQHF. The CDR3 coding sequence is TGTGCCAGCAGTTCCGGGGGACACATCGAGAATCAGCCCCAGCATTTT.